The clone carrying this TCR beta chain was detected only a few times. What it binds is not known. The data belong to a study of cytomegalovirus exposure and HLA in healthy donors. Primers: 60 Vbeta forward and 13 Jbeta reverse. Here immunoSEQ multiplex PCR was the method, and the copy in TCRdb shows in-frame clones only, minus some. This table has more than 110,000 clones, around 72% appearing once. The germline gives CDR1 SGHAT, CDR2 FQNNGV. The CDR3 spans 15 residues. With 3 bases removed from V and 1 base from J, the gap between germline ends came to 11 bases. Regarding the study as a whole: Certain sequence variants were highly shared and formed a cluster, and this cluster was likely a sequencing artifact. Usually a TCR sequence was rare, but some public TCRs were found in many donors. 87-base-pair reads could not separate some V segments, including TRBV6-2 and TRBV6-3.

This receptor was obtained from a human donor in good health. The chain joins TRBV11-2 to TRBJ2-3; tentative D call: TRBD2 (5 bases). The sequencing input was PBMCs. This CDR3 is CASSLRAGGTDTQYF. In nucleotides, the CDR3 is TGTGCCAGCAGCTTGCGGGCCGGGGGCACAGATACGCAGTATTTT.